The clone carrying this TCR beta chain has a single count. Its target is not known. Other DNA sequences of this sample code for an identical CDR3. This PCR relied on a set of 60 Vbeta primers and 13 Jbeta primers. Assay: immunoSEQ multiplex PCR; the TCRdb copy retains only in-frame clones and omits some. Here the sample spans about 93,000 clones, approximately 80% being singletons. V was cut by 3 bases and J by 2 bases, with 11 bases left in between. There are 15 residues in the CDR3. Germline CDR1 reads MDHEN; CDR2 reads SYDVKM. These data come from a study of cytomegalovirus exposure and HLA in healthy donors. Study-wide context: An analysis done earlier identified 90 million to 120 million unique TCR beta sequences from about 179 million T cells.

Findings and limits, study-wide: Indistinguishability led to the exclusion of some V segments, TRBV6-2 and TRBV6-3 included. After further analysis at a later stage, roughly 16,000 TCR beta sequences were associated with HLA alleles at 0.05 false discovery rate.

The receptor was isolated from a woman aged 35 to 49 in good health and CMV-seronegative. The sample was PBMCs. The V gene is TRBV28, the J gene TRBJ1-5; D uncertain. CDR3 in DNA: TGTGCCAGCAGTTTTTCCGGGGTTGGCAATCAGCCCCAGCATTTT. Residues: CASSFSGVGNQPQHF. The variable domain in full, with the rest retrieved from reference TRBV28 and TRBJ1-5, is DVKVTQSSRYLVKRTGEKVFLECVQDMDHENMFWYRQDPGLGLRLIYFSYDVKMKEKGDIPEGYSVSREKKERFSLILESASTNQTSMYLCASSFSGVGNQPQHFGDGTRLSIL.